Shown below are 17 T cell receptor beta chains from a single sample sequenced in a study of CD8+ T cells in alopecia areata. Sequencing relied on a cDNA template that was reverse transcribed from extracted RNA. Sequencing was performed with immunoSEQ multiplex PCR; in TCRdb, only in-frame clones are kept and a portion is missing. Observed in the sample are approximately 280,000 clones, none of them singletons. Scientists pooled cutaneous lymph node cells and sorted them on CD4, CD8alpha, NKG2D, NKG2ACE and other markers. The sample was CD4+ T cells sorted from a lymph node. The receptor set was obtained from a C3H/HeJ mouse with alopecia areata. Strain MHC haplotype: H2-k.

This clone was seen only a few times. Genes here carry mouse names. The CDR3 goes on 4 residues after the read ends, and that part is filled in from the germline J gene. The chain employs TRBV31 and TRBJ2-2; no firm D call. CDR1 is GKSSPN and CDR2 is SITVG in the germline V gene. V was cut by 0 bases and J by 2 bases, with 10 bases left in between. This CDR3 spans 15 amino acids. CDR3 residues: CAWSLNSENTGQLYF. The CDR3 bases that were read are TGTGCCTGGAGTCTAAATTCTGAGAACACCGGG.

This clone was seen a few times. Mouse germline and gene names are used. The read terminates 4 residues before the CDR3 end, so the remaining end is supplied by the germline J gene. The chain employs TRBV5 and TRBJ2-5; 12 bases match TRBD2. The germline gives CDR1 LGHNA, CDR2 YNLKQL (reference sequence). The CDR3 sequence is 16 residues long. V dropped 2 bases and J dropped 1; count of bases not matched to a gene: 1. The CDR3 DNA, read in part, is TGTGCCAGCAGCCAACGGGACTGGGGGGACCAAGAC. As protein: CASSQRDWGDQD. The CDR3 in its entirety is CASSQRDWGDQDTQYF.

This clone was seen more than once but under ten times. Any gene name here is a mouse gene name. The missing CDR3 end, 4 residues past where the read stops, is filled in from the germline J gene. Distinct nucleotide sequences in the sample also encode this CDR3. The rearrangement uses TRBV1 and TRBJ2-5, with 7 bases identical to TRBD1. Germline V lookup: CDR1 NSQYPW, CDR2 LRSPGD (reference sequence). The length of the CDR3 is 13 residues. After removal of 4 bases from V and 3 bases from J, the junction contained 1 base not matched to a gene. CDR3 amino acids: CTCSGQGQDTQYF. Incomplete CDR3 DNA: TGCACCTGCAGTGGACAGGGACAAGAC. Using reference TRBV1 and TRBJ2-5 for the parts outside the CDR3, the full variable domain is VTLLEQNPRWRLVPRGQAVNLRCILKNSQYPWMSWYQQDLQKQLQWLFTLRSPGDKEVKSLPGADYLATRVTDTELRLQVANMSQGRTLYCTCSGQGQDTQYFGPGTRLLVL.

A note on this clone: The gene names here belong to mouse. The sequenced fragment ends 4 residues before the CDR3 boundary, so the rest is inferred from the germline J gene. Other DNA sequences in this specimen translate into the identical CDR3. The rearrangement uses TRBV1 and TRBJ2-7; no firm D call. CDR1 and CDR2 from the germline V gene are NSQYPW and LRSPGD (reference sequence). V dropped 3 bases and J dropped 3 bases, with 6 bases sitting between them. The CDR3 is 12 amino acids. The CDR3 region is CTCSAADYEQYF. The sequenced part of the CDR3 DNA is TGCACCTGCAGTGCCGCAGACTAT.

Details on this clone: The listed genes are named as in mouse. The CDR3 is cut off 4 residues early in the read; its end comes from the germline J gene. The J gene is TRBJ2-1, the V gene TRBV1; TRBD2 matches 10 bases. Germline V CDR1 and CDR2: NSQYPW, LRSPGD (reference sequence). The CDR3 loop spans 16 amino acids. Germline trimming cut 3 bases from V and 1 base from J; bases unmatched to any gene: 3. The part of the CDR3 DNA that was read is TGCACCTGCAGTGCCGGGACTGGGGCCAACTATGCT. Amino acid sequence: CTCSAGTGANYA. The entire CDR3 sequence reads CTCSAGTGANYAEQFF.

This clone was picked up a small number of times. Gene names follow the mouse nomenclature. The read terminates 4 residues ahead of where the CDR3 ends, so the germline J gene completes it. The gene calls are TRBV13-3 and TRBJ2-5; 8 nucleotides agree with TRBD2. The CDR3 is 15 amino acids. Germline V gene data show CDR1 as NNHDY and CDR2 as SYVADS. Trimming at V came to 5 bases and at J to 0 bases, leaving 5 bases not matched to a gene. Partial CDR3 DNA: TGTGCCAGCAGGAACTGGGGGATTAACCAAGAC. It yields the protein CASRNWGINQD. The complete CDR3 protein is CASRNWGINQDTQYF.

This clone was seen a handful of times. A clone one base away is much larger, so this may be a read error. Gene names are the mouse ones. From the germline J gene comes the end of the CDR3, since the read stops 4 residues before it. The same CDR3 is also encoded by other DNA sequences in this sample. The rearrangement joins TRBV5 to TRBJ2-2; 9 positions match TRBD2. The CDR3 has 15 amino acids. With V trimmed by 4 bases and J by 0 bases, 0 bases remained unmatched. In germline, CDR1 is LGHNA, CDR2 YNLKQL (reference sequence). The CDR3 DNA, read in part, is TGTGCCAGCAGCCGACTGGGGGCAAACACCGGG. Protein product: CASSRLGANTG. The whole CDR3 protein reads CASSRLGANTGQLYF.

This clone was recorded a few times. The gene names given are mouse names. Other DNA variants within this sample encode the same CDR3. This chain's CDR3 is CASSDGGAGSDYTF. Partial CDR3 DNA: TGTGCCAGCAGTGATGGGGGGGCCGGCTCC. The chain combines TRBV13-1 with TRBJ1-2; a possible D gene is TRBD1 (6 bases). The read is 4 residues too short to cover the CDR3 end, so that end is filled in from the germline J gene. Germline-derived CDR1 and CDR2 are NSHNY and SYGAGN. V was pared by 0 bases and J by 4 bases, with 10 bases between. The CDR3 spans 14 residues.

This clone showed up just a few times. Gene names and germline match the mouse. The CDR3 goes on 4 residues after the read ends, and that part is filled in from the germline J gene. The chain joins TRBV13-1 to TRBJ1-2, with 8 bases aligning to TRBD1. The germline CDR1 and CDR2 sequences are NSHNY and SYGAGN. This CDR3 comprises 13 residues. The covered CDR3 bases are TGTGCCAGCAGCCAGGGGGCGAGGTCC. Translated, it gives CASSQGARS. The CDR3 reads in full as CASSQGARSDYTF.

This clone was found a few times. Mouse germline and gene names are used. The read gets to within 4 residues of the CDR3 end, and the germline J gene fills in the rest. The chain uses TRBV13-1 and TRBJ2-2; 8 nucleotides agree with TRBD1. Germline trimming cut 1 base from V and 4 bases from J; bases unmatched to any gene: 3. The CDR3 runs 15 residues. Per the germline V gene, CDR1 is NSHNY and CDR2 is SYGAGN. The covered CDR3 bases are TGTGCCAGCAGTGATTGGACAGGGACCACCGGG. Amino acids: CASSDWTGTTG. The CDR3 as a whole reads CASSDWTGTTGQLYF.

This clone was detected a few times. Gene labels here are mouse ones. The CDR3 end falls 4 residues outside the read, so it is completed with the germline J gene. The rearrangement uses TRBV29 and TRBJ2-3, with 7 bases that match TRBD1. Germline loops: CDR1 MSHET, CDR2 SYDVDS. With 3 bases clipped from V and 0 bases from J, the junction kept 3 bases outside the gene matches. This CDR3 comprises 15 residues. The covered CDR3 bases are TGTGCTAGCAGTTTGAGGGGACAGAGTGCAGAA. Its translation is CASSLRGQSAE. The CDR3 in full is CASSLRGQSAETLYF.

This clone was picked up a small number of times. Each gene name is a mouse one. The read ends 3 residues shy of where the CDR3 ends; the end is completed using the germline J gene. The chain is built from TRBV19 and TRBJ1-6; D is perhaps TRBD1 (5 bases). TRBJ1-6 is designated an ORF whose function remains uncertain. Germline V gives CDR1 FNHDT, CDR2 SITEND (reference sequence). The CDR3 is 15 amino acids. The V gene lost 0 bases and the J gene lost 4 bases, with 8 bases spanning the gap. CDR3 DNA (partial): TGTGCCAGCAGTATAGCTGCAGGGTATAATTCGCCC. This sequence encodes CASSIAAGYNSP. The full-length CDR3 reads as CASSIAAGYNSPLYF.

This clone was seen only a few times. This may be a read error, as it is one base from a much larger clone. Germline and genes: mouse. From the germline J gene comes the end of the CDR3, since the read stops 4 residues before it. Other DNA sequences of this sample code for an identical CDR3. The chain links TRBV13-1 to TRBJ2-1, with a tentative D call TRBD1 (6 bases). V lost 5 bases, J lost 0 bases, and 6 bases lay in between. The germline V gene encodes CDR1 NSHNY and CDR2 SYGAGN. The CDR3 sequence is 13 residues long. CDR3 bases read: TGTGCCAGCAGGGACAGTAACTATGCT. This translates into CASRDSNYA. In full, the CDR3 reads CASRDSNYAEQFF.

This clone has more than one count but fewer than ten. Mouse gene names apply. From the germline J gene comes the end of the CDR3, since the read stops 4 residues before it. The chain links TRBV13-2 to TRBJ1-1; D not resolved. The CDR3 contains 12 residues. CDR1 is NNHNN and CDR2 is SYGAGS in the germline V gene (reference sequence). V shed 0 bases and J shed 4 bases, with 4 bases lying between them. Incomplete CDR3 DNA: TGTGCCAGCGGTGATGCAGTCACA. It specifies CASGDAVT. The whole CDR3 reads CASGDAVTEVFF.

This clone was recorded a few times. The genes and germline here are from mouse. The read gets to within 3 residues of the CDR3 end, and the germline J gene fills in the rest. The rearrangement uses TRBV13-1 and TRBJ1-6; no clear D. TRBJ1-6 is filed as an ORF, its function uncertain. Trimming pared 0 bases from V and 2 bases from J, leaving 9 bases between. The CDR3 is made up of 16 amino acids. Germline assignment: CDR1 NSHNY and CDR2 SYGAGN. Incomplete CDR3 DNA: TGTGCCAGCAGTGATGAGAACAGTCCCTATAATTCGCCC. Its protein product is CASSDENSPYNSP. From start to end, the CDR3 is CASSDENSPYNSPLYF.

Comments on this clone: The gene names here belong to mouse. The CDR3 is cut off 4 residues early in the read; its end comes from the germline J gene. This chain connects TRBV1 to TRBJ2-4, with D unclear. In germline, CDR1 is NSQYPW, CDR2 LRSPGD (reference sequence). Deletions cut 0 bases from V and 1 base from J, with 8 bases between. CDR3 length equals 15 residues. The CDR3: CTCSADFLGQNTLYF. CDR3 bases read: TGCACCTGCAGTGCAGATTTTCTGGGTCAAAAC.

About this clone itself: Gene names and germline refer to mouse. The part of the CDR3 DNA that was read is TGTGCTAGCAGTAGACAGGGGGCCGACACCGGG. It yields the protein CASSRQGADTG. The CDR3 in its entirety is CASSRQGADTGQLYF. The V call is TRBV17, the J call TRBJ2-2; the match to TRBD1 covers 8 bases. The read stops 4 residues short of the end of the CDR3; the missing end is completed from the germline J gene. V gave up 2 bases and J gave up 3 bases; unmatched junction bases: 2. Germline V lookup: CDR1 MNHDT, CDR2 YYDKIL. This CDR3 contains 15 residues.